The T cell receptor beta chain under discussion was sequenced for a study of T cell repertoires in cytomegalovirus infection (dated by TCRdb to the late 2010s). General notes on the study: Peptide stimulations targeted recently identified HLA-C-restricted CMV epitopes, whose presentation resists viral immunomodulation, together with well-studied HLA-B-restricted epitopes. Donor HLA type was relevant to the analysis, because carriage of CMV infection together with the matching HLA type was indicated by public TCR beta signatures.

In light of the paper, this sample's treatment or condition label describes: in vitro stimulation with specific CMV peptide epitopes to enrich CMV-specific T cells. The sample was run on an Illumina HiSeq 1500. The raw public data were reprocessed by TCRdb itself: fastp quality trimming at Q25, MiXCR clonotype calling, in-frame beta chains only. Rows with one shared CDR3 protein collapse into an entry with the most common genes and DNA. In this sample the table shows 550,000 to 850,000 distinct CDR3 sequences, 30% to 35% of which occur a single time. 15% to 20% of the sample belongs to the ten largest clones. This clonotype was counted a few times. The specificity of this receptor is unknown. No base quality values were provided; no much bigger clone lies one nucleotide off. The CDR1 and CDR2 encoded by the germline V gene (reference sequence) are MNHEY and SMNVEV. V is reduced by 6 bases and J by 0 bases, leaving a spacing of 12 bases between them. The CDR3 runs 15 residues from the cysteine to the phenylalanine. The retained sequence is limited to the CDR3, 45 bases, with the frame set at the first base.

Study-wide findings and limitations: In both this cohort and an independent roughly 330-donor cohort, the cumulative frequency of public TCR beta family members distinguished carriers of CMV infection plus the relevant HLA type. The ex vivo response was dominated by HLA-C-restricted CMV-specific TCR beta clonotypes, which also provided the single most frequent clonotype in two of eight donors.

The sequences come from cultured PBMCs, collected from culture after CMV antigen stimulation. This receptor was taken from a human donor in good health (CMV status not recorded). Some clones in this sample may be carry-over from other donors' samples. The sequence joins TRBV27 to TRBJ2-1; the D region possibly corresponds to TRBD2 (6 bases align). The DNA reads TGTGCCAGCAGGATGGGAGGAAACTCCTACAATGAGCAGTTCTTC. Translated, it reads CASRMGGNSYNEQFF.